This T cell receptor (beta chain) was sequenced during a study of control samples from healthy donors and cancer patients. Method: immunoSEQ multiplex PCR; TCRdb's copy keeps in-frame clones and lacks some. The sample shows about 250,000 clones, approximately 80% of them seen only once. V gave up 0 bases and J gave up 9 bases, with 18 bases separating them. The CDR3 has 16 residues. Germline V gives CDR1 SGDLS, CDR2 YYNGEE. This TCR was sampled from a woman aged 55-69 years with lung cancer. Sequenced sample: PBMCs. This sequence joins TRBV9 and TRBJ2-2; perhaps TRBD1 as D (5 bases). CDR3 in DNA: TGTGCCAGCAGCGTAGTCCCAGGGAACGAGGTCAGGGAGCTGTTTTTT. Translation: CASSVVPGNEVRELFF.